A selection of T cell receptor beta chains follows, all from one sample in a study of CD8+CD57+ T cells in acquired aplastic anemia. Using its own MiXCR run on the reads, TCRdb lists one record per CDR3 protein. The data show around 200,000 distinct CDR3 sequences, with more than 55% seen just once and 58% held by the top ten. The specimen sequenced was sorted CD4+, CD8+, or CD8+CD57+ T cells (not recorded which) from PBMCs. The receptor set was obtained from a human donor with aplastic anemia. Both conserved end residues are part of each CDR3. Fields, in order: J gene, V gene, clone size, D gene, CDR3 length, CDR3 protein, CDR3 DNA. The D gene is left open where the match is weak. The listing skips clone size in some rows; elsewhere it reads once, few, many or a size class.

J: TRBJ2-1; V: TRBV5-1; size: few; D: .; length: 14; CDR3: CASSLTGAYNEQFF; DNA: TGCGCCAGCAGCTTGACGGGAGCCTACAATGAGCAGTTCTTC
J: TRBJ2-1; V: TRBV5-1; size: .; D: .; length: 12; CDR3: CASSFSGDEQFF; DNA: TGCGCCAGCAGCTTTAGCGGTGATGAGCAGTTCTTC
J: TRBJ1-1; V: TRBV5-1; size: .; D: .; length: 14; CDR3: CARSSMRGVTEAFF; DNA: TGCGCCCGCAGCTCAATGCGGGGGGTTACTGAAGCTTTCTTT
J: TRBJ2-7; V: TRBV7-3; size: once; D: .; length: 14; CDR3: CASSPGKTSYEQYF; DNA: TGTGCCAGCAGCCCAGGGAAAACCTCTTACGAGCAGTACTTC
J: TRBJ1-6; V: TRBV7-8; size: .; D: TRBD1; length: 14; CDR3: CASSPRTGRSPLHF; DNA: TGTGCCAGCAGCCCACGGACAGGAAGGTCACCCCTCCACTTT
J: TRBJ1-6; V: TRBV7-6; size: .; D: .; length: 17; CDR3: CASSLTQGLTYNSPLHF; DNA: TGTGCCAGCAGCTTGACTCAGGGTTTGACCTATAATTCACCCCTCCACTTT
J: TRBJ1-2; V: TRBV7-9; size: .; D: .; length: 14; CDR3: CASSGHSGYYGYTF; DNA: TGTGCCAGCAGCGGACATTCGGGATACTATGGCTACACCTTC
J: TRBJ2-4; V: TRBV7-9; size: few; D: TRBD2; length: 15; CDR3: CASSLGLAGGNIQYF; DNA: TGTGCCAGCAGCTTAGGACTAGCGGGGGGGAACATTCAGTACTTC
J: TRBJ2-2; V: TRBV2; size: .; D: TRBD2; length: 17; CDR3: CASSEEVGLANTGELFF; DNA: TGTGCCAGCAGTGAAGAAGTGGGACTAGCGAACACCGGGGAGCTGTTTTTT
J: TRBJ2-7; V: TRBV7-3; size: .; D: TRBD2; length: 15; CDR3: CASSVDVGGRNEQYF; DNA: TGTGCCAGCAGCGTAGATGTCGGGGGGAGAAATGAGCAGTACTTC
J: TRBJ1-1; V: TRBV9; size: .; D: TRBD1; length: 15; CDR3: CASSVEDRVDTEAFF; DNA: TGTGCCAGCAGCGTAGAGGACAGGGTCGACACTGAAGCTTTCTTT
J: TRBJ2-1; V: TRBV7-9; size: .; D: TRBD2; length: 20; CDR3: CASSLPPGLAGGLIYNEQFF; DNA: TGTGCCAGCAGCCTGCCTCCGGGACTAGCGGGAGGGCTTATCTACAATGAGCAGTTCTTC
J: TRBJ2-2; V: TRBV29-1; size: .; D: .; length: 11; CDR3: CSVDRAGELFF; DNA: TGCAGCGTTGACAGGGCTGGGGAGCTGTTTTTT
J: TRBJ1-5; V: TRBV5-8; size: .; D: TRBD1; length: 14; CDR3: CASSKDRGDQPQHF; DNA: TGTGCCAGCAGCAAGGACAGGGGAGATCAGCCCCAGCATTTT
J: TRBJ2-5; V: TRBV2; size: .; D: .; length: 14; CDR3: CASTRQGGQETQYF; DNA: TGTGCCAGCACTAGACAGGGAGGGCAAGAGACCCAGTACTTC
J: TRBJ1-4; V: TRBV5-6; size: many; D: .; length: 14; CDR3: CASSLGGTNEKLFF; DNA: TGTGCCAGCAGCTTGGGTGGAACTAATGAAAAACTGTTTTTT
J: TRBJ2-7; V: TRBV5-6; size: many; D: .; length: 13; CDR3: CASYGHPSYEQYF; DNA: TGTGCCAGCTATGGACACCCATCCTACGAGCAGTACTTC
J: TRBJ1-1; V: TRBV15; size: .; D: TRBD1; length: 13; CDR3: CATSPDRGLEAFF; DNA: TGTGCCACCAGCCCAGACAGGGGGCTTGAAGCTTTCTTT
J: TRBJ2-3; V: TRBV4-1; size: .; D: .; length: 17; CDR3: CASSQDQAGLGADTQYF; DNA: TGCGCCAGCAGCCAAGATCAAGCAGGGCTTGGGGCCGATACGCAGTATTTT
J: TRBJ2-7; V: TRBV27; size: .; D: .; length: 18; CDR3: CASSSRINRSPPTYKQYF; DNA: TGTGCCAGCAGCAGCAGAATCAACAGGTCTCCCCCAACATACAAGCAGTACTTC
J: TRBJ1-5; V: TRBV20-1; size: .; D: .; length: 16; CDR3: CSASGWLDPSYQPQHF; DNA: TGCAGTGCTAGCGGCTGGCTGGACCCTTCTTATCAGCCCCAGCATTTT
J: TRBJ2-2; V: TRBV7-2; size: .; D: .; length: 14; CDR3: CASSLEGGAGELFF; DNA: TGTGCCAGCAGCTTAGAGGGCGGGGCCGGGGAGCTGTTTTTT
J: TRBJ2-7; V: TRBV2; size: .; D: TRBD1; length: 16; CDR3: CASSDPGTGETYEQYF; DNA: TGTGCCAGCAGTGACCCCGGGACAGGGGAAACCTACGAGCAGTACTTC
J: TRBJ1-1; V: TRBV20-1; size: .; D: .; length: 10; CDR3: CSASHVGAFF; DNA: TGCAGTGCTAGTCACGTCGGAGCTTTCTTT
J: TRBJ2-7; V: TRBV6-1; size: .; D: TRBD1; length: 14; CDR3: CASSLTGVGYEQYF; DNA: TGTGCCAGCAGTTTAACAGGGGTCGGGTACGAGCAGTACTTC
J: TRBJ2-3; V: TRBV7-9; size: .; D: .; length: 14; CDR3: CASSSTRGRGTQYF; DNA: TGTGCCAGCAGCTCGACTCGCGGGCGCGGTACGCAGTATTTT
J: TRBJ2-1; V: TRBV24-1; size: few; D: .; length: 13; CDR3: CATSGSSYNEQFF; DNA: TGTGCCACCAGCGGGAGCTCCTACAATGAGCAGTTCTTC
J: TRBJ1-5; V: TRBV28; size: .; D: .; length: 13; CDR3: CASTPRTNQPQHF; DNA: TGTGCCAGCACCCCAAGGACGAATCAGCCCCAGCATTTT
J: TRBJ2-7; V: TRBV27; size: .; D: TRBD1; length: 16; CDR3: CASSRPGQVKTYEQYF; DNA: TGTGCCAGCAGTCGTCCCGGACAGGTGAAAACCTACGAGCAGTACTTC
J: TRBJ2-7; V: TRBV20-1; size: few; D: TRBD2; length: 15; CDR3: CSAREASGGAYEQYF; DNA: TGCAGTGCTAGGGAGGCTAGCGGGGGGGCCTACGAGCAGTACTTC
J: TRBJ2-1; V: TRBV4-2; size: many; D: TRBD2; length: 16; CDR3: CASSWWLAGGVDEQFF; DNA: TGTGCCAGCAGCTGGTGGCTGGCGGGGGGAGTCGATGAGCAGTTCTTC
J: TRBJ1-4; V: TRBV15; size: .; D: .; length: 17; CDR3: CATSRTTGYATNEKLFF; DNA: TGTGCCACCAGCAGAACGACAGGTTATGCAACTAATGAAAAACTGTTTTTT
J: TRBJ2-5; V: TRBV7-3; size: once; D: TRBD2; length: 15; CDR3: CASSSQGLAKETQYF; DNA: TGTGCCAGCAGCTCACAAGGACTAGCGAAAGAGACCCAGTACTTC
J: TRBJ2-1; V: TRBV7-6; size: few; D: TRBD2; length: 13; CDR3: CASSLGTSVEQFF; DNA: TGTGCCAGCAGCTTGGGAACTAGCGTAGAGCAGTTCTTC
J: TRBJ2-6; V: TRBV7-9; size: .; D: TRBD1; length: 17; CDR3: CASSLRQGARGANVLTF; DNA: TGTGCCAGCAGCCTAAGACAGGGGGCCCGTGGGGCCAACGTCCTGACTTTC
J: TRBJ1-1; V: TRBV19; size: .; D: .; length: 14; CDR3: CASSIGFVNTEAFF; DNA: TGTGCCAGTAGTATAGGATTCGTGAACACTGAAGCTTTCTTT
J: TRBJ2-7; V: TRBV15; size: once; D: TRBD1; length: 15; CDR3: CASSWADRVTYDQYF; DNA: TGTGCCAGCAGTTGGGCCGACAGGGTCACCTACGATCAGTACTTC
J: TRBJ2-3; V: TRBV6-1; size: few; D: .; length: 14; CDR3: CASSLGTSADTQYF; DNA: TGTGCCAGCAGTTTGGGGACTTCGGCAGATACGCAGTATTTT
J: TRBJ2-7; V: TRBV12-5; size: .; D: .; length: 12; CDR3: CASGFNSYEQYF; DNA: TGTGCTAGTGGTTTTAACAGCTACGAGCAGTACTTC
J: TRBJ1-2; V: TRBV5-6; size: many; D: .; length: 15; CDR3: CASSLDGALFGGYTF; DNA: TGTGCCAGCAGCTTGGACGGTGCCCTGTTTGGTGGCTACACCTTC
J: TRBJ2-1; V: TRBV14; size: many; D: TRBD2; length: 16; CDR3: CASSLWAGGEWNEQFF; DNA: TGTGCCAGCAGCCTCTGGGCGGGGGGCGAGTGGAATGAGCAGTTCTTC